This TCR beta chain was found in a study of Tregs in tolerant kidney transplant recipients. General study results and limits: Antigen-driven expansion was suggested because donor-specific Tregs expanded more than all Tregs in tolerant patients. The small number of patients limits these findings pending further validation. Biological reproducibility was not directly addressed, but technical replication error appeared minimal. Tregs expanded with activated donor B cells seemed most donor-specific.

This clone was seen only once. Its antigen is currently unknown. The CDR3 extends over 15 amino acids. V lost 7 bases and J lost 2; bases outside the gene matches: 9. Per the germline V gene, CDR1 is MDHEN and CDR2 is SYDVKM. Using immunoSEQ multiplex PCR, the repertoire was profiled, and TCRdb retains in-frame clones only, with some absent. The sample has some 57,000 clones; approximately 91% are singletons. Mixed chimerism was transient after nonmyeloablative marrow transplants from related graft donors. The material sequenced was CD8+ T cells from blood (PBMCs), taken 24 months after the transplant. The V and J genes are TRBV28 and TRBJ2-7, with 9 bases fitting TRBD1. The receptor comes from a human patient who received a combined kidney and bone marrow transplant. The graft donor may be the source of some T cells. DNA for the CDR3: TGTGCCAGCATCACAAGGAGACAGGGGGCCTACGAGCAGTACTTC. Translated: CASITRRQGAYEQYF.